This TCR beta chain was sequenced during a study of blood T cell repertoires in COVID-19. Across the study: COVID-19 samples, acute and convalescent, were from the United States, Italy and Spain. In each case, the material was cDNA or gDNA derived from T cells, B-cell-depleted T cells, or PBMCs.

Two negative PCRs, clearance, or symptom resolution were required of recovered Cohort 3 donors. The authors' processing: Estimated nucleated cell counts came from reference gene primer amplification. Assay used: immunoSEQ multiplex PCR; TCRdb lists only in-frame clones, some missing. That table supplies the V and J calls and clone size; D and trimming were determined from the DNA. In the table there are 140,000 or so clones, 85% of which are singletons. V lost 5 bases, J lost 1 base, and 15 bases lay in between. CDR3 length: 16 residues. Germline lookup yields CDR1 SEHNR and CDR2 FQNEAQ (reference sequence).

This chain joins TRBV7-9 and TRBJ2-1, with D maybe TRBD2 (7 bases). This TCR was sampled from a woman in her 40s who had recovered from COVID-19. The sequencing input was PBMCs or T cells enriched from blood (not recorded which). The CDR3 sequence: CASSSWGRGSYNEQFF. The CDR3 coding sequence is TGTGCCAGCAGCAGCTGGGGGCGGGGGTCCTACAATGAGCAGTTCTTC.